Sequencing of this TCR beta chain was carried out in a study of blood T cell repertoires in COVID-19 (dated by TCRdb to the early 2020s). The study in broad terms: The collaborator samples originated in the United States, Italy and Spain and spanned the acute and convalescent phases of COVID-19. The prospective study material was composed of cDNA or gDNA derived from T cells, B-cell-depleted T cells, or PBMCs. Subjects who had been exposed to COVID-19, were actively infected with it, or had recovered from it provided the deeply sampled blood TCRbeta repertoires that made up the dataset. A freely available public database, intended as a resource for researchers studying the immune response to SARS-CoV-2, is where the repertoires were released. The samples were drawn from the first 160 participants of the ongoing ImmuneRACE study and from 1,200 or so subjects provided by 6 global collaborators. A de-identified subject ID, COVID-19 status, age in years and sex were almost always included in the sample metadata. Where HLA class I and class II types were available, the types were taken from metadata supplied by the sample provider, not from assay-based typing.

TCRbeta CDR3 regions were amplified from genomic DNA using the immunoSEQ Assay, a bias-controlled multiplex PCR. The original pipeline was this. The number of nucleated cells in each sample was estimated by amplification of reference gene primers within the assay. Sequence reads were collapsed and filtered to measure the absolute abundance of every unique TCRbeta CDR3 rearrangement. For each sample, productive Simpson clonality was calculated as the square root of Simpson's diversity index across productive rearrangements. TCRdb stores this immuneACCESS table with in-frame sequences only. Part of the clones is absent; in the studies checked, under half of the shortfall reflects unresolved V genes, and no reason is known for the rest. V, J and clone size are taken as reported in that table, and D and trimming were inferred from the DNA itself. This sample has under 200,000 clones in its table, and more than 75% of those were observed once. The biggest ten clones account for around 6% of the sample.

Study-wide findings and limitations: How much clinical and demographic metadata was included differed by source and by participant, and the metadata was provided uncurated.

About this clone itself: What antigen it recognizes has not been identified. Base-call qualities are not available, and no considerably larger clone is one nucleotide away.

Each collaborating institution followed its own protocols to collect whole blood in K2EDTA tubes. Collaborator samples were shipped for TCRbeta analysis as frozen whole blood, isolated PBMCs, or DNA extracted from either sample type. In the germline V gene (reference sequence), CDR1 corresponds to SEHNR and CDR2 to FQNEAQ. The CDR3 measures 17 amino acids from cysteine to phenylalanine. The CDR3 DNA has 51 bases and is translated from base 1. Cut back by 5 bases and 0 bases, the V and J ends lie 20 bases apart. The sequence was collected from a man aged 35 to 55 with active or convalescent COVID-19. Sequenced sample: peripheral blood. This chain joins TRBV7-9 to TRBJ2-7; TRBD2 might be the D gene, on 5 matching bases. The DNA sequence follows: TGTGCCAGCAGCCGCCTTGGGAGCGGCTCTATCTCCTACGAGCAGTACTTC. Translated, it reads CASSRLGSGSISYEQYF.